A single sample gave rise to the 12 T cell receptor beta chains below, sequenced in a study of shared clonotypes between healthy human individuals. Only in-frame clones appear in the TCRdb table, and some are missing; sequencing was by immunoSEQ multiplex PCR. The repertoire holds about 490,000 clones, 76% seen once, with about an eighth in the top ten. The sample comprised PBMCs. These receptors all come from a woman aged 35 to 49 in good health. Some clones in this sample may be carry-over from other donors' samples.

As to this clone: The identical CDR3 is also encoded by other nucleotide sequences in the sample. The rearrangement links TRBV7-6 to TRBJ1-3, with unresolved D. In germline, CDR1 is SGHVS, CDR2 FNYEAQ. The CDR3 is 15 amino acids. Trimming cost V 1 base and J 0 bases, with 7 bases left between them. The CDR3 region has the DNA TGTGCCAGCAGCTTAGGTAGGAGCTCTGGAAACACCATATATTTT. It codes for CASSLGRSSGNTIYF.

Here the CDR3 reads CASSLVASGSGGTDTQYF. DNA of the CDR3: TGCGCCAGCAGCTTGGTTGCTAGCGGGAGTGGGGGCACAGATACGCAGTATTTT. The chain employs TRBV5-1 and TRBJ2-3, with TRBD2 matching over 10 bases. Germline V gene sequence: CDR1 SGHRS, CDR2 YFSETQ. V lost 0 bases and J lost 1; bases outside the gene matches: 8. The CDR3 runs to 18 residues. Looking up the rest from reference TRBV5-1 and TRBJ2-3 gives the full variable domain: KAGVTQTPRYLIKTRGQQVTLSCSPISGHRSVSWYQQTPGQGLQFLFEYFSETQRNKGNFPGRFSGRQFSNSRSEMNVSTLELGDSALYLCASSLVASGSGGTDTQYFGPGTRLTVL.

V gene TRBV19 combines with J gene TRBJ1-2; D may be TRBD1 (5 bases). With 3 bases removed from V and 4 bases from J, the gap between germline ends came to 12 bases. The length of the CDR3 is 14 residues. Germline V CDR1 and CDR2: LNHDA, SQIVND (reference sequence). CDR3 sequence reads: CASSMEVGAYGYTF. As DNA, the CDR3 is TGTGCCAGTAGTATGGAGGTCGGGGCCTATGGCTACACCTTC.

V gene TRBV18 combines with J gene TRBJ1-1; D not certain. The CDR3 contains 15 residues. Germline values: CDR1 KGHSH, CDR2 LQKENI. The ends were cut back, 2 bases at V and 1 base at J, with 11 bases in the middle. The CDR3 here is CASSPSGVKNTEAFF. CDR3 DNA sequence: TGTGCCAGCTCACCAAGTGGAGTTAAGAACACTGAAGCTTTCTTT.

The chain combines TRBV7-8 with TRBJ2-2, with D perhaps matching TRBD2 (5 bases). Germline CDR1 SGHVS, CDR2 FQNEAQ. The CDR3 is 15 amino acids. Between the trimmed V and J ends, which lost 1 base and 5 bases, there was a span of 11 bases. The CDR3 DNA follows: TGTGCCAGCAGCTTAGGGGTGAGAGGGACCGGGGAGCTGTTTTTT. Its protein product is CASSLGVRGTGELFF.

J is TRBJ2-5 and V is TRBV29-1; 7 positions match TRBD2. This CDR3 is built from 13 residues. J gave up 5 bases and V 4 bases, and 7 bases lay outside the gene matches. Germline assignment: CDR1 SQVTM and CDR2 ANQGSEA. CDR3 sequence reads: CSVVAGVWETQYF. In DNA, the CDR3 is TGCAGCGTTGTGGCGGGAGTATGGGAGACCCAGTACTTC.

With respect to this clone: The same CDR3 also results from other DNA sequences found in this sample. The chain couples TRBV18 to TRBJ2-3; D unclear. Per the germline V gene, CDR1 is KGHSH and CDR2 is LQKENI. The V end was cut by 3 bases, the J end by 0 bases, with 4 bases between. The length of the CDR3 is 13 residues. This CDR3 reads CASSPPSTDTQYF. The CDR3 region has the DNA TGTGCCAGCTCACCCCCGAGCACAGATACGCAGTATTTT.

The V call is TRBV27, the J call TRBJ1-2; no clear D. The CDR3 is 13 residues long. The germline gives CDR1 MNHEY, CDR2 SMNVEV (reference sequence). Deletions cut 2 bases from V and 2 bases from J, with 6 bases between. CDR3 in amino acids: CASSLRNNYGYTF. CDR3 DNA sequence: TGTGCCAGCAGTTTACGGAACAACTATGGCTACACCTTC.

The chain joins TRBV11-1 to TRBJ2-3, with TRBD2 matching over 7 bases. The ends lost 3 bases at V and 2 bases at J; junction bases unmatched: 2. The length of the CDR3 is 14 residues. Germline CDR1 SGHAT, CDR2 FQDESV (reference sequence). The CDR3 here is CASSFRLATDTQYF. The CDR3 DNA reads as TGTGCCAGCAGCTTTAGACTAGCCACAGATACGCAGTATTTT.

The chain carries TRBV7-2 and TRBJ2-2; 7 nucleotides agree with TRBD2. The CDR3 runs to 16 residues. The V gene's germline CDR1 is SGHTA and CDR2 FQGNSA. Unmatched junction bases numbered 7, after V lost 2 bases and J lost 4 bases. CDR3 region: CASSLIGGSVTGELFF. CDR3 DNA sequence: TGTGCCAGCAGCTTAATCGGCGGGAGTGTCACCGGGGAGCTGTTTTTT.

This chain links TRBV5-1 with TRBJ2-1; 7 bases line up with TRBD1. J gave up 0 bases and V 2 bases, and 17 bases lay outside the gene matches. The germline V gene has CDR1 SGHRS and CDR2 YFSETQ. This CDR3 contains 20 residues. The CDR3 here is CASSFTQPGQARSSYNEQFF. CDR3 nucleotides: TGCGCCAGCAGCTTCACCCAACCCGGACAGGCCCGTAGCTCCTACAATGAGCAGTTCTTC.

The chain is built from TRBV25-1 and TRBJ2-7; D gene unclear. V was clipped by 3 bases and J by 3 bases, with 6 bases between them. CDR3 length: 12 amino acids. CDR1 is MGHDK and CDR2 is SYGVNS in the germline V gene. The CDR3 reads CASSDSGYEQYF. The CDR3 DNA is TGTGCCAGCAGTGATAGTGGCTACGAGCAGTACTTC.